A single sample gave rise to the 20 T cell receptor beta chains below, sequenced in a study of cytomegalovirus exposure and HLA in healthy donors. PCR used 60 Vbeta primers and 13 Jbeta primers. TCRdb keeps only in-frame clones here, not all; method: immunoSEQ multiplex PCR. The sample holds 45,000 to 60,000 clones. The sample comprised PBMCs. The receptors come from a female donor in good health and CMV-seronegative.

CDR3 DNA sequence: TGTGCCAGTAGTATAGGAGGCCTAGCGGGAGGCGAGCAGTACTTC. Protein: CASSIGGLAGGEQYF. V gene TRBV19 combines with J gene TRBJ2-7, with TRBD2 matching over 11 bases. The trim removed 1 base at V and 6 bases at J, leaving 5 bases unmatched. CDR3 length: 15 residues. In germline, CDR1 is LNHDA, CDR2 SQIVND (reference sequence).

This chain links TRBV7-9 with TRBJ1-1; D is ambiguous. V was trimmed by 1 base and J by 6 bases, leaving 9 bases between them. Germline V gene lookup returns CDR1 SEHNR and CDR2 FQNEAQ (reference sequence). The CDR3 covers 13 residues. The CDR3 protein is CASSLERAAEAFF. The CDR3 region has the DNA TGTGCCAGCAGCTTAGAGAGGGCGGCTGAAGCTTTCTTT. The full variable domain, rest sourced from reference TRBV7-9 and TRBJ1-1, is DTGVSQNPRHKITKRGQNVTFRCDPISEHNRLYWYRQTLGQGPEFLTYFQNEAQLEKSRLLSDRFSAERPKGSFSTLEIQRTEQGDSAMYLCASSLERAAEAFFGQGTRLTVV.

This rearrangement joins TRBV14 to TRBJ2-7, with 16 bases aligning to TRBD2. Germline V gene lookup returns CDR1 SGHDN and CDR2 FVKESK. There are 16 residues in the CDR3. J was trimmed by 4 bases and V by 6 bases; bases with no gene match: 6. The CDR3, as DNA: TGTGCCAGCAGTCCGGGACTAGCGGGAGGGGGGTACGAGCAGTACTTC. This translates into CASSPGLAGGGYEQYF.

J is TRBJ1-1 and V is TRBV30, with TRBD1 identical over 7 bases. This CDR3 region has 14 residues. Trimming cost V 5 bases and J 3 bases; bases outside gene matches: 9. Per germline, CDR1 GTSNPN and CDR2 SVGIG (reference sequence). CDR3 protein: CAWEVTGADTEAFF. The CDR3, as DNA: TGTGCCTGGGAGGTTACAGGGGCTGACACTGAAGCTTTCTTT. The full variable domain, in which reference TRBV30 and TRBJ1-1 provide the parts outside the CDR3, is SQTIHQWPATLVQPVGSPLSLECTVEGTSNPNLYWYRQAAGRGLQLLFYSVGIGQISSEVPQNLSASRPQDRQFILSSKKLLLSDSGFYLCAWEVTGADTEAFFGQGTRLTVV.

The V and J genes are TRBV6-5 and TRBJ1-2; 8 nucleotides align to TRBD1. V lost 6 bases and J lost 4; bases outside the gene matches: 7. CDR1 MNHEY and CDR2 SVGAGI come from the germline V gene. CDR3 length: 14 residues. The CDR3 coding sequence is TGTGCCAGCAGAAGGGACAGGCTAATCTATGGCTACACCTTC. The encoded protein is CASRRDRLIYGYTF.

This CDR3 reads CASSGKREANTGELFF. CDR3 coding DNA: TGTGCCAGCAGCGGAAAGCGGGAGGCGAACACCGGGGAGCTGTTTTTT. The chain carries TRBV9 and TRBJ2-2; 9 bases are shared with TRBD2. The CDR3 is made up of 16 amino acids. V was pared by 3 bases and J by 0 bases, with 3 bases of the junction left unmatched. The germline V gene encodes CDR1 SGDLS and CDR2 YYNGEE.

The CDR3 reads CASSFEGTVHSGANVLTF. The CDR3 DNA reads TGTGCCAGCAGTTTTGAGGGGACAGTTCACTCTGGGGCCAACGTCCTGACTTTC. V gene TRBV27 combines with J gene TRBJ2-6; 7 positions match TRBD1. This CDR3 spans 18 amino acids. V shed 3 bases and J 0 bases; nucleotides not matched to a gene: 8. The germline V gene has CDR1 MNHEY and CDR2 SMNVEV (reference sequence).

This chain joins TRBV9 and TRBJ2-1, with 13 positions matching TRBD2. Per the germline V gene, CDR1 is SGDLS and CDR2 is YYNGEE. The CDR3 runs 15 residues. Trimming at V came to 4 bases and at J to 12 bases, leaving 10 bases not matched to a gene. CDR3 coding DNA: TGTGCCAGCAGCCTCTCCGGGACTAGCGGGATAGGGCAGTTCTTC. Residues: CASSLSGTSGIGQFF.

The CDR3 sequence: CASSLGGGNQPQHF. DNA for the CDR3: TGTGCCAGCAGTTTAGGGGGGGGCAATCAGCCCCAGCATTTT. The chain recombines TRBV27 with TRBJ1-5, with D perhaps TRBD1 (5 bases). Trimming took 2 bases from V and 2 from J, leaving 7 bases between them. CDR1 is MNHEY and CDR2 is SMNVEV in the germline V gene (reference sequence). This CDR3 is 14 amino acids long.

To note about this clone: Germline is not matched at one junction end, which may reflect a read error. V gene TRBV7-7 combines with J gene TRBJ2-5; 7 bases agree with TRBD1. Germline-derived CDR1 and CDR2 are SSHAT and FNYEAQ (reference sequence). The CDR3 totals 14 residues. Here the CDR3 DNA reads TGTGCTAGCAGCGCGACAGGGCTAGATCGGGCCCAGTACTTC. This sequence encodes CASSATGLDRAQYF. Filled out from reference TRBV7-7 and TRBJ2-5, the complete variable domain reads GAGVSQSPRYKVTKRGQDVTLRCDPISSHATLYWYQQALGQGPEFLTYFNYEAQPDKSGLPSDRFSAERPEGSISTLTIQRTEQRDSAMYRCASSATGLDRAQYFGPGTRLLVL.

The genes are TRBV11-3 and TRBJ1-1; a possible D gene is TRBD1 (6 bases). Germline CDR1 reads SGHNT; CDR2 reads YENEEA. Trimming took 5 bases from V and 7 from J, leaving 14 bases between them. CDR3 length: 13 amino acids. This CDR3 reads CASSAYQGREAFF. In DNA form, the CDR3 reads TGTGCCAGCAGCGCTTATCAGGGGCGTGAAGCTTTCTTT.

The V and J genes are TRBV9 and TRBJ2-5; D call uncertain. CDR3 length: 12 residues. The germline V gene encodes CDR1 SGDLS and CDR2 YYNGEE. Trimming shortened V by 3 bases and J by 4 bases, and 7 bases separated the two germline ends. The CDR3, as DNA: TGTGCCAGCAGCGCCCCCGGAGAGACCCAGTACTTC. It yields the protein CASSAPGETQYF.

Measured by frequency, this clone is medium-sized. The gene calls are TRBV4-3 and TRBJ1-6; 8 bases are a match to TRBD1. V shed 0 bases and J 5 bases; nucleotides not matched to a gene: 12. The CDR3 totals 19 residues. The germline V gene has CDR1 LGHNA and CDR2 YSLEER. CDR3 sequence reads: CASSQEILLSTGDNSPLHF. CDR3 sequence (DNA): TGCGCCAGCAGCCAAGAAATCCTCTTATCGACAGGGGATAATTCACCCCTCCACTTT.

The genes are TRBV6-5 and TRBJ2-1; 12 bases are a match to TRBD2. The CDR3 is made up of 14 amino acids. Unmatched junction bases numbered 1, after V lost 6 bases and J lost 4 bases. The germline CDR1 and CDR2 sequences are MNHEY and SVGAGI. The CDR3 spells CASSGLAGYNEQFF. DNA of the CDR3: TGTGCCAGCAGCGGACTAGCGGGGTACAATGAGCAGTTCTTC.

The chain links TRBV7-2 to TRBJ2-2; tentatively, D is TRBD2 (5 bases). Trimming removed 5 bases at V and 4 bases at J, with 14 bases between. This CDR3 has 15 amino acids. Germline assignment: CDR1 SGHTA and CDR2 FQGNSA. The CDR3 loop is CASSPNRLATGELFF. CDR3 DNA: TGTGCCAGCAGCCCAAATCGGCTAGCCACCGGGGAGCTGTTTTTT.

V gene TRBV6-6 combines with J gene TRBJ1-5; the D is unclear. The germline gives CDR1 MNHNY, CDR2 SVGAGI (reference sequence). The V gene lost 6 bases and the J gene lost 3 bases, with 6 bases spanning the gap. This CDR3 is built from 12 residues. In DNA, the CDR3 is TGTGCCAGCAGACTTTTCAATCAGCCCCAGCATTTT. This encodes CASRLFNQPQHF.

The chain uses TRBV7-8 and TRBJ2-7, with TRBD1 matching 7 bases. V was clipped by 6 bases and J by 1 base; unmatched bases: 6. The V gene's germline CDR1 is SGHVS and CDR2 FQNEAQ. The CDR3 extends over 14 amino acids. The chain's CDR3 is CASRGRTGSYEQYF. CDR3 DNA: TGTGCCAGCAGGGGACGGACAGGATCCTACGAGCAGTACTTC.

The rearrangement links TRBV7-2 to TRBJ2-7, with D perhaps TRBD1 (5 bases). This CDR3 comprises 16 residues. CDR1 is SGHTA and CDR2 is FQGNSA in the germline V gene. With 5 bases removed from V and 1 base from J, the gap between germline ends came to 18 bases. The CDR3 region is CASSRRQGRESYEQYF. The CDR3 DNA is TGTGCCAGCAGCCGGCGTCAGGGCAGGGAATCCTACGAGCAGTACTTC.

The genes are TRBV13 and TRBJ2-7, with 10 bases fitting TRBD2. The CDR3 spans 15 residues. J gave up 0 bases and V 5 bases, and 4 bases lay outside the gene matches. Germline CDR1 PRHDT, CDR2 FYEKMQ (reference sequence). This CDR3 reads CASSGSGRASYEQYF. The DNA of the CDR3 is TGTGCCAGCAGCGGAAGCGGGAGGGCCTCCTACGAGCAGTACTTC.

The rearrangement links TRBV6-5 to TRBJ1-6, with TRBD1 matching 7 bases. The CDR3 has 13 residues. V was clipped by 4 bases and J by 10 bases; unmatched bases: 4. The germline CDR1 and CDR2 sequences are MNHEY and SVGAGI. This chain's CDR3 is CASSWDSVSPLHF. The CDR3 DNA is TGTGCCAGCAGTTGGGACAGCGTCTCACCCCTCCACTTT.